The 14 T cell receptor beta chains listed next were all sequenced from one sample in a study of T cells in Graves' hyperthyroidism and ophthalmopathy. TCR beta CDR3 region amplification was performed from RNA transcripts. The HTBI set primed first-round TCR CDR3 RT-PCR. Via MiXCR, TCRdb re-called the multiplex PCR reads, giving one row per CDR3 protein. The data show 300,000 or so distinct CDR3 sequences, about 20% seen once. Sequenced sample: blood. The receptor source for this set is a woman aged 45-65 years with Graves' hyperthyroidism.

CDR3 nucleotides: TGTGCCAGCAGAGGTTATACGTCGGAACTTTCTGGGGCCAACGTCCTGACTTTC. Protein product: CASRGYTSELSGANVLTF. The rearrangement links TRBV28 to TRBJ2-6; the D is unclear. The germline gives CDR1 MDHEN, CDR2 SYDVKM. V lost 6 bases and J lost 1, with 19 bases in between. The CDR3 covers 18 residues.

This clonotype was recorded a few times. The rearrangement links TRBV13 to TRBJ2-5; 9 bases match TRBD2. This CDR3 contains 18 residues. The V gene end was trimmed by 3 bases and the J gene end by 5 bases; junction bases not matched to a gene: 16. Germline-derived CDR1 and CDR2 are PRHDT and FYEKMQ (reference sequence). CDR3 residues: CASSFRPFAGGPRETQYF. The CDR3 DNA reads as TGTGCCAGCAGCTTCCGGCCTTTTGCGGGAGGGCCCAGGGAGACCCAGTACTTC.

This clonotype has ten or more counts. This chain uses TRBV18 with TRBJ2-7; the D is unclear. The germline V gene encodes CDR1 KGHSH and CDR2 LQKENI. V gave up 1 base and J gave up 6 bases, with 10 bases separating them. This CDR3 region has 13 residues. For the CDR3, the DNA is TGTGCCAGCTCACCACTAGTCGCGACCGAGCAGTACTTC. Translating gives CASSPLVATEQYF.

This clonotype was seen ten or more times. The genes are TRBV24-1 and TRBJ2-1, with 9 bases that match TRBD1. J was trimmed by 9 bases and V by 4 bases; bases with no gene match: 12. Germline V gene lookup returns CDR1 KGHDR and CDR2 SFDVKD. The length of the CDR3 is 16 residues. The CDR3 loop reads CATSEGTGGAESEQFF. CDR3 DNA: TGTGCCACCAGTGAGGGTACAGGGGGCGCTGAAAGTGAGCAGTTCTTC.

The chain joins TRBV6-4 to TRBJ1-6, with D unclear. V was cut by 0 bases and J by 5 bases, with 5 bases left in between. The CDR3 length is 14 residues. Germline V gene data show CDR1 as MRHNA and CDR2 as SNTAGT. The CDR3 is CASSDSPDNSPLHF. DNA of the CDR3: TGTGCCAGCAGTGACTCGCCCGATAATTCACCCCTCCACTTT.

This clonotype came up many times. The chain recombines TRBV20-1 with TRBJ2-1; weak D call: TRBD2 (5 bases). The germline V gene encodes CDR1 DFQATT and CDR2 SNEGSKA (reference sequence). V was pared by 6 bases and J by 0 bases, with 18 bases between. The CDR3 loop spans 16 amino acids. The CDR3 protein is CSAGGGAESSYNEQFF. The CDR3 region has the DNA TGCAGTGCCGGTGGAGGAGCGGAGAGCTCCTACAATGAGCAGTTCTTC.

This chain connects TRBV7-8 to TRBJ2-2; D ambiguous. CDR1 and CDR2 from the germline V gene are SGHVS and FQNEAQ. The CDR3 is made up of 13 amino acids. Trimming took 5 bases from V and 1 from J, leaving 5 bases between them. CDR3 sequence (DNA): TGTGCCAGCAGCACGAGGAACACCGGGGAGCTGTTTTTT. Translated, it gives CASSTRNTGELFF.

The chain combines TRBV12-3 or TRBV12-4 with TRBJ2-7; 7 nucleotides match TRBD1. The CDR3 runs 16 residues. V shed 5 bases, J shed 3 bases, and the junction held 13 bases outside the gene matches. CDR3 loop: CASSPSLPGGSYEQYF. Here the CDR3 DNA reads TGTGCCAGCAGTCCCTCGTTGCCAGGGGGTAGCTACGAGCAGTACTTC.

There are a few counts of this clonotype. The chain has TRBV4-1 and TRBJ2-6, with D possibly matching TRBD2 (5 bases). CDR1 is MGHRA and CDR2 is YSYEKL in the germline V gene. Trimming left V 1 base short and J 2 bases short, with 9 bases between. The CDR3 contains 16 residues. The CDR3 DNA reads TGCGCCAGCAGCCAAGGGGGAGCAGCTGGGGCCAACGTCCTGACTTTC. This codes for CASSQGGAAGANVLTF.

This clonotype has more than one count but fewer than ten. The rearrangement uses TRBV5-6 and TRBJ2-7, with no clear D. The CDR3 consists of 14 residues. CDR1 is SGHDT and CDR2 is YYEEEE in the germline V gene. V lost 0 bases to trimming and J lost 3 bases, with 10 bases between them. The CDR3 protein is CASSLEQSLYEQYV. For the CDR3, the DNA is TGTGCCAGCAGCTTGGAACAGAGCCTCTACGAGCAGTACGTC.

This clonotype has ten or more counts. This sequence joins TRBV3-1 and TRBJ2-7; perhaps TRBD1 as D (5 bases). Germline loops: CDR1 LGHDT, CDR2 YNNKEL (reference sequence). V was pared by 5 bases and J by 0 bases, with 14 bases between. CDR3 length: 15 amino acids. The CDR3: CASSLGPDSSYEQYV. The DNA of the CDR3 is TGTGCCAGCAGCTTGGGCCCCGACAGCTCCTACGAGCAGTACGTC.

The chain has TRBV9 and TRBJ1-1; D gene ambiguous. There are 13 residues in the CDR3. V was shortened by 3 bases and J by 8 bases, with 14 bases between the two germline ends. Germline-derived CDR1 and CDR2 are SGDLS and YYNGEE. The CDR3 loop is CASSAGTGGEAFF. The DNA of the CDR3 is TGTGCCAGCAGCGCAGGCACCGGAGGGGAAGCTTTCTTT.

This clonotype appeared many times. This chain joins TRBV18 and TRBJ1-6; TRBD1 matches at 7 bases. V lost 3 bases to trimming and J lost 7 bases; unmatched junction nucleotides: 6. Germline assignment: CDR1 KGHSH and CDR2 LQKENI. The CDR3 spans 15 residues. CDR3 DNA sequence: TGTGCCAGCTCACCTTCCGGGACAGAGAATTCACCCCTCCACTTT. Amino acids: CASSPSGTENSPLHF.

The sample holds many counts of this clonotype. This chain connects TRBV10-3 to TRBJ2-3, with 7 bases matching TRBD1. Per germline, CDR1 ENHRY and CDR2 SYGVKD. The junction had 13 bases not matched to a gene; V was cut back by 11 bases and J by 2 bases. The CDR3 contains 15 residues. The CDR3 here is CAVSTGRGNTDTQYF. DNA for the CDR3: TGTGCCGTCTCGACAGGGAGAGGAAACACAGATACGCAGTATTTT.